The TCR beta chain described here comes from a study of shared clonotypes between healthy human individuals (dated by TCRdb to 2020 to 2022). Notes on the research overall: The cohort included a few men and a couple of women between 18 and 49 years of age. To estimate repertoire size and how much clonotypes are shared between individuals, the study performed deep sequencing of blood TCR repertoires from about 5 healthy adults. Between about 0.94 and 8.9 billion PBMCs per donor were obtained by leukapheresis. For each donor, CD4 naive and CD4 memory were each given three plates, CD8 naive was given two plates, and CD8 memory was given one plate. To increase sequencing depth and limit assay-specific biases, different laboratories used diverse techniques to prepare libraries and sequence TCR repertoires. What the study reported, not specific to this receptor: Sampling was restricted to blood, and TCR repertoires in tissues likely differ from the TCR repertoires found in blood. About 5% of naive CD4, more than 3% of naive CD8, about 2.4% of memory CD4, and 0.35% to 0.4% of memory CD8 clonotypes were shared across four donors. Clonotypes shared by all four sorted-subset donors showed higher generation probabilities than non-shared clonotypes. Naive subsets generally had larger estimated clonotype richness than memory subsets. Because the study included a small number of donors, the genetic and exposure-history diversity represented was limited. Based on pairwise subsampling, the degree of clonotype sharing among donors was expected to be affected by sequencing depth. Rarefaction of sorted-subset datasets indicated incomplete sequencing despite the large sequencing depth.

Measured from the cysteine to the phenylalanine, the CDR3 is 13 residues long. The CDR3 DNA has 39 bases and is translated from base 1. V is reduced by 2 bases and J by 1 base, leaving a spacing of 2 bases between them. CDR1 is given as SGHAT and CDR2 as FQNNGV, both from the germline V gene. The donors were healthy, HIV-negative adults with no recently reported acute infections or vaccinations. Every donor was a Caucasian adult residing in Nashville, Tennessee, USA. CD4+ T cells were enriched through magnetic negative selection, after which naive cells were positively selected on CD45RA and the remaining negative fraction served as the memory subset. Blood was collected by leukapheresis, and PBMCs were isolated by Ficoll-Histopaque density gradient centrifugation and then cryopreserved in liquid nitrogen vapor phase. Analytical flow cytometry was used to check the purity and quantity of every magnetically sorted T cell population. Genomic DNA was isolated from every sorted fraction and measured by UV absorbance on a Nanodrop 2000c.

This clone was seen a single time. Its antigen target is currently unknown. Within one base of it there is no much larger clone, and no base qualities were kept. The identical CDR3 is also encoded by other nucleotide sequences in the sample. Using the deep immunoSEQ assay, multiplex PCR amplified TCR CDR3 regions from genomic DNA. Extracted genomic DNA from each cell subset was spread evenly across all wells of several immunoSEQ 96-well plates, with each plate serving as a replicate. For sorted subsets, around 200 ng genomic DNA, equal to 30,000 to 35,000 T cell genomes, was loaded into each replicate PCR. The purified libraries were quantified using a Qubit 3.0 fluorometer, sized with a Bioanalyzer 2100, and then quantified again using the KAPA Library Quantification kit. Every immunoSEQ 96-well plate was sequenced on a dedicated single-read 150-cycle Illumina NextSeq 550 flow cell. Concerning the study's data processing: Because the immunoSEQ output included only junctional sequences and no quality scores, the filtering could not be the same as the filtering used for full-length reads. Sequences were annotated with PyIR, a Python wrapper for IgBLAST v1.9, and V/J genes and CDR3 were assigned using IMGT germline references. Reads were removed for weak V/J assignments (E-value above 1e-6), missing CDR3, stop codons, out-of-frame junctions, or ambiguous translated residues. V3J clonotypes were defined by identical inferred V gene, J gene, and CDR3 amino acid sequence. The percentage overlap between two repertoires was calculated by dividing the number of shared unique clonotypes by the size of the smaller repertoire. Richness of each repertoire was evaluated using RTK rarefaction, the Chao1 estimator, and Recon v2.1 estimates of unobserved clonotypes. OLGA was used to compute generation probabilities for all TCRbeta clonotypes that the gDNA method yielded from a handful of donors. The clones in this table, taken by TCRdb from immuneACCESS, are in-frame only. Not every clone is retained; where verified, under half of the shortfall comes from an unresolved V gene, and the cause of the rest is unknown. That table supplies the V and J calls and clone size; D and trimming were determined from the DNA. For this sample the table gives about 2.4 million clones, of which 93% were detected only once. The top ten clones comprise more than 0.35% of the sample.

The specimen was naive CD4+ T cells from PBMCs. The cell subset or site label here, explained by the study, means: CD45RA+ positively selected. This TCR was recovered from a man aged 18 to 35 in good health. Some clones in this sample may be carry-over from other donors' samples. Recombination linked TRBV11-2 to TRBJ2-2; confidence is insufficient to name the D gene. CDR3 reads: CASSLLNTGELFF. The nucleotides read TGTGCCAGCAGCTTACTGAACACCGGGGAGCTGTTTTTT.